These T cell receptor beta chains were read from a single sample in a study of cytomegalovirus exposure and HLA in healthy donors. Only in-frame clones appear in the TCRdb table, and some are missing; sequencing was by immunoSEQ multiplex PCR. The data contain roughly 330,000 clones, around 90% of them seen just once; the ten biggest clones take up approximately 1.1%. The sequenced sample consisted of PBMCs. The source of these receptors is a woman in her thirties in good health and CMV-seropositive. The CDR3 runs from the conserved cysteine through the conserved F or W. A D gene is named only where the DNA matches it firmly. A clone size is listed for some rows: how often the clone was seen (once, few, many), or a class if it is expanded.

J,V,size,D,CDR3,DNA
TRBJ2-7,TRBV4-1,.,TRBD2,CASSPPLAGGTYEQYF,TGCGCCAGCAGCCCACCTCTAGCGGGAGGGACCTACGAGCAGTACTTC
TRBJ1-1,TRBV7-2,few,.,CASSSQGNTEAFF,TGTGCCAGCTCGTCCCAAGGGAACACTGAAGCTTTCTTT
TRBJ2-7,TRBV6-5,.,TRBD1,CASRQTGPYEQYF,TGTGCCAGCAGACAGACAGGGCCCTACGAGCAGTACTTC
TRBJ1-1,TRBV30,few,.,CAWRGTGYTEAFF,TGTGCCTGGAGGGGAACAGGGTACACTGAAGCTTTCTTT
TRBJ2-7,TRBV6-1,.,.,CASSETYEQYF,TGTGCCAGCTCCGAGACCTACGAGCAGTACTTC
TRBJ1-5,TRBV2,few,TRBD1,CASRRQGSSNQPQHF,TGTGCCAGCAGAAGACAGGGGAGCAGCAATCAGCCCCAGCATTTT
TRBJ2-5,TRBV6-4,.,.,CASSVGAQETQYF,TGTGCCAGCAGTGTGGGGGCTCAAGAGACCCAGTACTTC
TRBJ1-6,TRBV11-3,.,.,CASSLGNKSGSSYNSPLHF,TGTGCCAGCAGCTTAGGGAATAAGTCAGGGAGCTCCTATAATTCACCCCTCCACTTT
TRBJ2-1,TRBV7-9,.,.,CASSLERGEQFF,TGTGCCAGCAGCTTAGAGAGGGGTGAGCAGTTCTTC
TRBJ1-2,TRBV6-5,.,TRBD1,CASSNNRGRDGYTF,TGTGCCAGCAGTAACAACAGGGGGAGGGATGGCTACACCTTC
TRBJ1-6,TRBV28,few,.,CASSTGLNSPLHF,TGTGCCAGCTCAACAGGGTTAAATTCACCCCTCCACTTT
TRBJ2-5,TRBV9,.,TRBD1,CASSVDDRASRETQYF,TGTGCCAGCAGCGTAGATGACAGGGCCTCGAGAGAGACCCAGTACTTC
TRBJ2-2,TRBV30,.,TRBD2,CASSGLASNTGELFF,TGTGCCTCCTCGGGACTAGCGTCGAACACCGGGGAGCTGTTTTTT
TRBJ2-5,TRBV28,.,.,CASSLVTSAWETQYF,TGTGCCAGCAGTTTGGTCACTAGTGCGTGGGAGACCCAGTACTTC
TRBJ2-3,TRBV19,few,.,CASSPGPTDTQYF,TGTGCCAGTAGCCCGGGTCCCACAGATACGCAGTATTTT
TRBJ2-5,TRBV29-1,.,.,CSVHRGGETQYF,TGCAGCGTCCACAGGGGAGGGGAGACCCAGTACTTC
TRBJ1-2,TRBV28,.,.,CASSLAPGQTSGGYTF,TGTGCCAGCAGTTTAGCCCCAGGGCAGACCTCCGGCGGCTACACCTTC